This T cell receptor beta chain was found in a study of T cells in Graves' hyperthyroidism and ophthalmopathy. Germline lookup yields CDR1 LNHDA and CDR2 SQIVND (reference sequence). V lost 5 bases to trimming and J lost 4 bases; unmatched junction nucleotides: 12. The CDR3 has 17 amino acids. Hyperthyroidism, newly diagnosed and lasting under 2 months, affected patients aged 18 to 65. This clonotype appeared a single time. TCR beta CDR3 regions were amplified from RNA. The HTBI primer set served for first-round RT-PCR of the TCR CDR3. TCRdb independently ran MiXCR on the multiplex PCR reads; one entry per CDR3 protein. The data contain some 740,000 distinct CDR3 sequences, around 15% of them singletons.

This TCR came from a woman aged 18-29 years with Graves' hyperthyroidism. V is TRBV19 and J is TRBJ1-4; TRBD1 agrees at 8 bases. The specimen sequenced was blood. The CDR3 DNA reads as TGTGCCAGTAGTTTTGGGGCAGGGGGCCATCTTAATGAAAAACTGTTTTTT. Translation: CASSFGAGGHLNEKLFF.